This entry features one T cell receptor (beta chain) sequence. Study processing details: Quantification of nucleated cells was approximated via reference gene primer amplification. Sequenced by immunoSEQ multiplex PCR; TCRdb stores in-frame clones only, minus some. V and J calls and clone size are given by that table; D and trimming were obtained from the DNA. The sample lists 170,000 or so clones, over 75% occurring once. The data were obtained in a study of blood T cell repertoires in COVID-19. The germline gives CDR1 KGHSH, CDR2 LQKENI. Trimming shortened V by 1 base and J by 6 bases, and 13 bases separated the two germline ends. The CDR3 runs 14 residues.

Sequenced: PBMCs or T cells enriched from blood (not recorded which). This chain joins TRBV18 and TRBJ2-7; D call uncertain. The sequence was collected from a woman in her forties or fifties who had recovered from COVID-19. This chain's CDR3 is CASSPLTEGGEQYF. The CDR3 DNA is TGTGCCAGCTCACCACTAACGGAAGGCGGCGAGCAGTACTTC.